In its sample, the clone carrying this T cell receptor (beta chain) was seen many times. Its antigen remains unknown. The sample originates from a study of T cell repertoires in cytomegalovirus infection. Germline V gene sequence: CDR1 SEHNR, CDR2 FQNEAQ (reference sequence). The germline V and J ends were trimmed by 3 bases and 8 bases, with 5 bases remaining between them. The CDR3 totals 11 residues. TCRdb re-derived calls from the reads in MiXCR, one entry per CDR3 protein. Here the sample spans some 71,000 distinct CDR3 sequences, around 28% being singletons. The sequencing used CD8+ T cells from cultured PBMCs, collected from culture after CMV antigen stimulation. The chain links TRBV7-9 to TRBJ2-1, with D unclear. The sequence was collected from a human donor in good health (CMV status not recorded). Some clones in this sample may be carry-over from other donors' samples. CDR3 sequence reads: CASSLSDEQFF. The CDR3 bases are TGTGCCAGCAGCTTGAGTGATGAGCAGTTCTTC.